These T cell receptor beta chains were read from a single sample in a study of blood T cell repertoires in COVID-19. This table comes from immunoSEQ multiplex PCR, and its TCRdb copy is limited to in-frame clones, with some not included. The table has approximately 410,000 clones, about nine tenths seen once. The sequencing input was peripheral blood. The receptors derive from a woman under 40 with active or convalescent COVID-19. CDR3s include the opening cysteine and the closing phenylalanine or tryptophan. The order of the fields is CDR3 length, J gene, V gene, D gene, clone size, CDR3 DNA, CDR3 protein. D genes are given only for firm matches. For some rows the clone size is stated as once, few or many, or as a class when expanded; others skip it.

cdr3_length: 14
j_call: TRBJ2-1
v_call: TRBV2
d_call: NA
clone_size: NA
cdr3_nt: TGTGCCAGCAGTGAAGGCAGGTTAAACAATGAGCAGTTCTTC
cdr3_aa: CASSEGRLNNEQFF

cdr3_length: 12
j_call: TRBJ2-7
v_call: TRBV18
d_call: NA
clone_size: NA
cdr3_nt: TGTGCCAGCTCCCCAGACTACTACGAGCAGTACTTC
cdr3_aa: CASSPDYYEQYF

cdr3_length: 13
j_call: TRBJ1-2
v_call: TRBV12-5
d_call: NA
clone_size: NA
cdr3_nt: TGTGCTAGTGGTATACAGGGCGGCTATGGCTACACCTTC
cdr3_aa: CASGIQGGYGYTF

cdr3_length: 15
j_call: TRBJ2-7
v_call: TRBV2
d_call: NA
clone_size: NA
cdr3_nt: TGTGCCAGCAGTGCCCCTCTTACAAGAGGTTACGAGCAGTACTTC
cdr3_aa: CASSAPLTRGYEQYF

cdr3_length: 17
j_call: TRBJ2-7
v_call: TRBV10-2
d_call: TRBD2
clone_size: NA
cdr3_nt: TGCGCCAGCAGTATCCATCCGGGACTAGCGGGTACCTACGAGCAGTACTTC
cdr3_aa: CASSIHPGLAGTYEQYF

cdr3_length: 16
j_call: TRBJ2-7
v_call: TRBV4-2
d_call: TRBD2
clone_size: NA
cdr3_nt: TGTGCCAGCAGCCAGAGCCTTAGCGGGGGGTCCTACGAGCAGTACTTC
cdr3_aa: CASSQSLSGGSYEQYF

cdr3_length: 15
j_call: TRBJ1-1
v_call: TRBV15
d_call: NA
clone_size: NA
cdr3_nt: TGTGCCACCAGCAGAGAGGAGGGCAGGAACACTGAAGCTTTCTTT
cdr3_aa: CATSREEGRNTEAFF

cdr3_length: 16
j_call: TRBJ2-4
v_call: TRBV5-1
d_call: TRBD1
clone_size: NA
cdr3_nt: TGCGCCAGCAGCTTGACAGGGGGCTTTGCCAAAAACATTCAGTACTTC
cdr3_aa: CASSLTGGFAKNIQYF

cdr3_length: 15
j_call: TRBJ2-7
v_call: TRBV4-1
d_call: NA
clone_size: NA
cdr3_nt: TGCGCCAGCAGCCAAACCGACGGGCCGGGATACGAGCAGTACTTC
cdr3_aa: CASSQTDGPGYEQYF

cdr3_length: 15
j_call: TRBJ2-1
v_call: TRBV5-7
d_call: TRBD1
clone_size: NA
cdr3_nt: TGTGCCAGCAGCTCCAGACAGGGGAACTACAATGAGCAGTTCTTC
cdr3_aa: CASSSRQGNYNEQFF

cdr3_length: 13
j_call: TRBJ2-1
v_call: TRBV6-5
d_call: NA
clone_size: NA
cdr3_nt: TGTGCCATATACGAAAAGGGGCACAATGAGCAGTTCTTC
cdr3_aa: CAIYEKGHNEQFF

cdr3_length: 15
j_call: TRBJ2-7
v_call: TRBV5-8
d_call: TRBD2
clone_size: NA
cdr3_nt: TGTGCCAGCAGCTTGTCTTTAGCGGGCACCTACGAGCAGTACTTC
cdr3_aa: CASSLSLAGTYEQYF

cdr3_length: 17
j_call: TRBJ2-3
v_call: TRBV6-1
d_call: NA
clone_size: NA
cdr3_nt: TGTGCCAGCAGTGAATTTAAGGATATCATGGGAGCAGATACGCAGTATTTT
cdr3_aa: CASSEFKDIMGADTQYF

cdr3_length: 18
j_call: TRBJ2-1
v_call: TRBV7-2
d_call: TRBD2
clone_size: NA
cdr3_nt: TGTGCCAGCAGCTTTTTCCGGACTAGCGGGGGAGCGTTTTCTGAGCAGTTCTTC
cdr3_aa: CASSFFRTSGGAFSEQFF

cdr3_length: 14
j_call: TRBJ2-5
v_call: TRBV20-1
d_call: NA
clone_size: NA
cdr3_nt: TGCAGTGCTAGTAGCGCGGGGGCCTTGGAGACCCAGTACTTC
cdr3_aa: CSASSAGALETQYF

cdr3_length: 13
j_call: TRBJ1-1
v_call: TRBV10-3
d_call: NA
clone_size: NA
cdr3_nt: TGTGCCATCAGTGAGGGGGCGCACACTGAAGCTTTCTTT
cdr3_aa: CAISEGAHTEAFF

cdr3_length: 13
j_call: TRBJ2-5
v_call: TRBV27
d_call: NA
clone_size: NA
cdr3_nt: TGTGCCAGCAGTTTATCCTACGGCGGGACCCAGTACTTC
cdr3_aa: CASSLSYGGTQYF

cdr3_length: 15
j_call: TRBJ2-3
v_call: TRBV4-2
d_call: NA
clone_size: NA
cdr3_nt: TGTGCCAGCAGCCAAGATTGGCTAGCCGGAGATACGCAGTATTTT
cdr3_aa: CASSQDWLAGDTQYF

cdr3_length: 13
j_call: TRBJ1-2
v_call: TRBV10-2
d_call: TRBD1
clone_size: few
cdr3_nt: TGCGCCAGCAGACAGGGGTTAAACTATGGCTACACCTTC
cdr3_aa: CASRQGLNYGYTF

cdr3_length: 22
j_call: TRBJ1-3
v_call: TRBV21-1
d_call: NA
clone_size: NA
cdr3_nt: TGTGCCAGCAGCAAAATGCTAAAACCGGTCCTCATTGGAGGGCCCTCTGGAAACACCATATATTTT
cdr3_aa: CASSKMLKPVLIGGPSGNTIYF

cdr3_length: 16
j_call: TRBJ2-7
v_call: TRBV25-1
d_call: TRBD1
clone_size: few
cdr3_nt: TGTGCCAGCAGTCCCGCCCCGGGACAGTTCTCCTACGAGCAGTACTTC
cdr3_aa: CASSPAPGQFSYEQYF

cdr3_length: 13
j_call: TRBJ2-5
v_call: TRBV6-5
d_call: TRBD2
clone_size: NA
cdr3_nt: TGTGCCAGTGACTTATGGGGGGGAGAGACCCAGTACTTC
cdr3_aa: CASDLWGGETQYF

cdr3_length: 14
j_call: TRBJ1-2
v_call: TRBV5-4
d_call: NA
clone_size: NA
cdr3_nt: TGTGCCAGCAGCTCGACAGGTTATAACTATGGCTACACCTTC
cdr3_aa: CASSSTGYNYGYTF

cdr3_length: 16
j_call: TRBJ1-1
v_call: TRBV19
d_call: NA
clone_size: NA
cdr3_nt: TGTGCCAGTAGTATTTTTAGGGCGGGCATGAACACTGAAGCTTTCTTT
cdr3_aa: CASSIFRAGMNTEAFF

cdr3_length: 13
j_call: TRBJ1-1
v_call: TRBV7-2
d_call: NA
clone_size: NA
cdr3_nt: TGTGCCAGCAGCAGGACAGATGACACTGAAGCTTTCTTT
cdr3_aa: CASSRTDDTEAFF

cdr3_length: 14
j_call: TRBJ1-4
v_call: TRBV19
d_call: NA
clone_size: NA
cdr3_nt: TGTGCCAGTAGGAGAGAACAGGGTTATGAAAAACTGTTTTTT
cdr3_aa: CASRREQGYEKLFF

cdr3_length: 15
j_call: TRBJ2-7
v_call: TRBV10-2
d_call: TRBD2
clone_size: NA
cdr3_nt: TGCGCCAGCAGTGAGCCCGGACTAGCGGGAGTCGAGCAGTACTTC
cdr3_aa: CASSEPGLAGVEQYF

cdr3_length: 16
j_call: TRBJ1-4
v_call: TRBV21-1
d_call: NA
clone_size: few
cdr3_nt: TGTGCCAGCAGCAACGTGGGGACAGGGGATAATGAAAAACTGTTTTTT
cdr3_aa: CASSNVGTGDNEKLFF

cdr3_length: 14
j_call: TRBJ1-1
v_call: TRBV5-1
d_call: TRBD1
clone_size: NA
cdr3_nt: TGCGCCAGCAGCTCGGACAGGATGAACACTGAAGCTTTCTTT
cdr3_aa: CASSSDRMNTEAFF

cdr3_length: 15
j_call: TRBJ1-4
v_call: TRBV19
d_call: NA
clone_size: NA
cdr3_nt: TGTGCCAGTAGTATAGGAGGACAGAACAATGAAAAACTGTTTTTT
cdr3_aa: CASSIGGQNNEKLFF

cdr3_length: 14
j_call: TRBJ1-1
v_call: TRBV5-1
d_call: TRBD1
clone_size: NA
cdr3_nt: TGCGCCAGCAGCGACGGGACAGTAAACACTGAAGCTTTCTTT
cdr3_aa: CASSDGTVNTEAFF

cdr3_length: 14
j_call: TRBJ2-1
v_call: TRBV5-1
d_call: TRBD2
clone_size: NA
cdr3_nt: TGCGCCAGCAGCTTACCACTAGCGGGAGATGAGCAGTTCTTC
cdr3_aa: CASSLPLAGDEQFF

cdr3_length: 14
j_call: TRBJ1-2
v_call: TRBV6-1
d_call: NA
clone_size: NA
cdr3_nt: TGTGCCAGCAGTGAAAGAGCCGGGTCTTATGGCTACACCTTC
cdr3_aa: CASSERAGSYGYTF

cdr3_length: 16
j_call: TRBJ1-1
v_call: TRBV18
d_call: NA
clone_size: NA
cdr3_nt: TGTGCCAGCTCACCAAAAGACAGGACCGAGAACACTGAAGCTTTCTTT
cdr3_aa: CASSPKDRTENTEAFF

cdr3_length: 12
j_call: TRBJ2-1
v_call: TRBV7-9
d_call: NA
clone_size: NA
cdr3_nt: TGTGCCAGCAGCCCCCTAAATAGTGAGCAGTTCTTC
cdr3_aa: CASSPLNSEQFF

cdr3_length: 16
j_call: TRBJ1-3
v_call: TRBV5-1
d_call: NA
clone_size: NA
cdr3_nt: TGCGCCAGCAGCTTGTTAGCCAGCGGAACGGGTAACACCATATATTTT
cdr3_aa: CASSLLASGTGNTIYF

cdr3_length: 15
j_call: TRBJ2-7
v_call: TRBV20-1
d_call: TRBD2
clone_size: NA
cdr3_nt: TGCAGTGCTAGTCGAAGCCCTAGCGGAACCTACGAGCAGTACTTC
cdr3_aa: CSASRSPSGTYEQYF

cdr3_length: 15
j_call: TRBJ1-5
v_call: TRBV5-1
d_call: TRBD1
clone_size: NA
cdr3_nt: TGCGCCAGCAGCTTATGGACAGGGGACGATCAGCCCCAGCATTTT
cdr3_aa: CASSLWTGDDQPQHF